Listed below are T cell receptor beta chains from one sample, sequenced in a study of PD-1 blockade in mismatch repair-deficient tumors. Clones were sequenced by immunoSEQ multiplex PCR, and TCRdb holds only the in-frame ones, with some missing. The table shows under 95,000 clones, with 81% occurring only once. This material consisted of peripheral blood, taken 12 weeks after starting pembrolizumab. The source is an adult with mismatch repair-deficient cancer. Each CDR3 is given with its conserved first and last residue. The D gene is left open where the match is weak. Clone size is not always given. Where it is, it says once, few, many or a class for expanded clones.

>TRBV6-5|TRBD2|TRBJ2-7|-
TGTGCCAGCAGTGGACTAGACATCTCCTACGAGCAGTACTTC
CASSGLDISYEQYF
>TRBV6-1|-|TRBJ1-1|-
TGTGCCAGCACCCCAAGGGGAGACACTGAAGCTTTCTTT
CASTPRGDTEAFF
>TRBV27|TRBD2|TRBJ2-5|-
TGTGCCAGCAGTAACGGACTAGTTGGCCAAGAGACCCAGTACTTC
CASSNGLVGQETQYF
>TRBV29-1|TRBD2|TRBJ2-7|-
TGCAGCGTTGATCTAAGCGGGACTAGCTCCTACGAGCAGTACTTC
CSVDLSGTSSYEQYF
>TRBV9|-|TRBJ2-5|-
TGTGCCAGCAGCGTAGAGGCCAGGGCAGTACAAGAGACCCAGTACTTC
CASSVEARAVQETQYF
>TRBV6-6|-|TRBJ2-2|-
TGTGCCAGCAGAACGATTCGGACCGGGGAGCTGTTTTTT
CASRTIRTGELFF
>TRBV7-2|-|TRBJ1-2|-
TGTGCCAGCAGCCAGGACAGCACTAATAACTATGGCTACACCTTC
CASSQDSTNNYGYTF
>TRBV6-6|TRBD1|TRBJ1-2|-
TGTGCCAGCAGTTCCGAGACAGGGACCTATGGCTACACCTTC
CASSSETGTYGYTF
>TRBV5-8|TRBD2|TRBJ2-1|-
TGTGCCAGCAATGTCTGGCGGGAGGGCGACGAGCAGTTCTTC
CASNVWREGDEQFF
>TRBV5-4|TRBD1|TRBJ2-1|once
TGTGCCAGCAGCCCAGACAGGGGGTCCTACAATGAGCAGTTCTTC
CASSPDRGSYNEQFF
>TRBV5-4|-|TRBJ2-7|-
TGTGCCAGCAGTTACCCCTCCTACGAGCAGTACTTC
CASSYPSYEQYF
>TRBV11-2|-|TRBJ2-7|-
TGTGCCAGCAGTCGCTCCTACGAGCAGTACTTC
CASSRSYEQYF
>TRBV6-5|TRBD1|TRBJ2-7|-
TGTGCCAGTGGGGACAGGGCCTACGAGCAGTACTTC
CASGDRAYEQYF
>TRBV6-1|-|TRBJ2-7|once
TGTGCCAGCGTCTGGGGCCGCAGCTCCTACGAGCAGTACTTC
CASVWGRSSYEQYF
>TRBV27|-|TRBJ1-2|few
TGTGCCAGCAGTTTAGGCCCCAACTATGGCTACACCTTC
CASSLGPNYGYTF
>TRBV11-2|-|TRBJ1-2|-
TGTGCCAGCAGCTTAGATCGGACTAACTATGGCTACACCTTC
CASSLDRTNYGYTF
>TRBV19|TRBD2|TRBJ2-2|-
TGTGCCAGTAGTATAAATAGCGGGAGCGCAACCGGGGAGCTGTTTTTT
CASSINSGSATGELFF
>TRBV4-3|-|TRBJ1-1|-
TGCGCCAGCAGCCAAGATACGGGGACGAACACTGAAGCTTTCTTT
CASSQDTGTNTEAFF
>TRBV16|-|TRBJ1-5|few
TGTGCCAGCAGCCATAGAGTCGGGACCGAGAATCAGCCCCAGCATTTT
CASSHRVGTENQPQHF
>TRBV4-3|-|TRBJ2-4|-
TGCGCCAGCAGCCAAGAAGTTGGGGTCGTCAGGCACATTCAGTACTTC
CASSQEVGVVRHIQYF
>TRBV9|TRBD2|TRBJ2-3|-
TGTGCCAGCAGCTCAGCGGGGACTAGCTCGGTGGGCACAGATACGCAGTATTTT
CASSSAGTSSVGTDTQYF
>TRBV7-3|-|TRBJ2-1|-
TGTGCCAGCAGCCCAACGGACGGGAAGCAGTTCTTC
CASSPTDGKQFF
>TRBV10-3|-|TRBJ1-1|-
TGTGCCATCAGTGAGCTAATGCTAGTAGGACAAAAAAACACTGAAGCTTTCTTT
CAISELMLVGQKNTEAFF
>TRBV5-1|TRBD2|TRBJ2-7|once
TGCGCCAGCACACAACTAGCGGGAGAATCCTACGAGCAGTACTTC
CASTQLAGESYEQYF
>TRBV19|TRBD2|TRBJ2-5|-
TGTGCCAGTAGTTCGGCTAGCGGAGAGACCCAGTACTTC
CASSSASGETQYF
>TRBV5-8|-|TRBJ2-4|-
TGTGCCAGCAGACCCCGACTGGAAGGGAAAAACATTCAGTACTTC
CASRPRLEGKNIQYF
>TRBV7-7|TRBD2|TRBJ2-5|-
TGTGCTAGCAGCCTTGGACTAGCGGGAGGAGAGACCCAGTACTTC
CASSLGLAGGETQYF
>TRBV9|TRBD2|TRBJ2-1|-
TGTGCCAGCAGCGGATTGGGACTAGCAGACTACAATGAGCAGTTCTTC
CASSGLGLADYNEQFF
>TRBV11-2|-|TRBJ2-3|once
TGTGCCACAGGAATCACAGATACGCAGTATTTT
CATGITDTQYF
>TRBV11-2|-|TRBJ1-5|-
TGTGCCAGCAGCTTAGCATGGGGCCATCAGCCCCAGCATTTT
CASSLAWGHQPQHF
>TRBV19|TRBD1|TRBJ2-7|few
TGTGCCAGTAGTACTCCCGGGACAGGATCCGGCGAGCAGTACTTC
CASSTPGTGSGEQYF
>TRBV5-1|-|TRBJ2-2|-
TGCGCCAGCAGCCCTGAGGTTGCCACCGGGGAGCTGTTTTTT
CASSPEVATGELFF
>TRBV7-3|-|TRBJ2-5|-
TGTGCCAGCAGCCAAGATATGGGGACCCAGTACTTC
CASSQDMGTQYF
>TRBV30|TRBD2|TRBJ2-1|few
TGTGCCTGGAGCGGAAGCGGGAGGGGGTACAATGAGCAGTTCTTC
CAWSGSGRGYNEQFF
>TRBV13|-|TRBJ2-7|-
TGTGCCAGCAGCCCCGGGCCCTCCTACGAGCAGTACTTC
CASSPGPSYEQYF
>TRBV12-5|-|TRBJ1-5|-
TGTGCTAGTGGCCCAAGCGGGAGGGGGAACAATCAGCCCCAGCATTTT
CASGPSGRGNNQPQHF
>TRBV7-9|-|TRBJ2-1|-
TGTGCCAGCAGCTTAGCGCCGAGAGTAGATGAGCAGTTCTTC
CASSLAPRVDEQFF
>TRBV19|-|TRBJ1-1|-
TGTGCCAGTAGTAACGCCGGGACAAACACTGAAGCTTTCTTT
CASSNAGTNTEAFF
>TRBV6-6|-|TRBJ2-5|once
TGTGCCAGCAGTTACTCGTCGGCTGCGGAGACCCAGTACTTC
CASSYSSAAETQYF
>TRBV13|-|TRBJ2-7|-
TGTGCCAGCAGCCTCGACAGGAGCTCCTACGAGCAGTACTTC
CASSLDRSSYEQYF
>TRBV6-4|TRBD2|TRBJ2-7|-
TGTGCCAGCAGTGACCCGGGGCTAGCGGGAGGTGACTACGAGCAGTACTTC
CASSDPGLAGGDYEQYF
>TRBV15|-|TRBJ2-1|-
TGTGCCACCAGCAGAGGACCCGACAGGGAGGAGGTCTTC
CATSRGPDREEVF
>TRBV25-1|-|TRBJ2-1|-
TGTGCCAGCAAGGGTAGCGCGGCGGGGACGATCAATGAGCAGTTCTTC
CASKGSAAGTINEQFF
>TRBV5-5|-|TRBJ1-3|-
TGTGCCAGCAGCCGGGAGGGGTCCTCTGGAAACACCATATATTTT
CASSREGSSGNTIYF
>TRBV4-2|TRBD2|TRBJ2-7|-
TGTGCCAGCAGCCAAGGGACTAGCGGGATCTACGAGCAGTACTTC
CASSQGTSGIYEQYF
>TRBV19|-|TRBJ2-7|-
TGTGCCAGTAGTATAGCGGCAGTAAGTAACCGGGGCGAGCAGTACTTC
CASSIAAVSNRGEQYF
>TRBV27|TRBD1|TRBJ2-1|-
TGTGCCAGCAGTAGCCGGGGGCAGGGGGCGGTTTACAATGAGCAGTTCTTC
CASSSRGQGAVYNEQFF
>TRBV2|-|TRBJ2-5|-
TGTGCCAGCAGTGAACTGGGCGGAGAGACCCAGTACTTC
CASSELGGETQYF